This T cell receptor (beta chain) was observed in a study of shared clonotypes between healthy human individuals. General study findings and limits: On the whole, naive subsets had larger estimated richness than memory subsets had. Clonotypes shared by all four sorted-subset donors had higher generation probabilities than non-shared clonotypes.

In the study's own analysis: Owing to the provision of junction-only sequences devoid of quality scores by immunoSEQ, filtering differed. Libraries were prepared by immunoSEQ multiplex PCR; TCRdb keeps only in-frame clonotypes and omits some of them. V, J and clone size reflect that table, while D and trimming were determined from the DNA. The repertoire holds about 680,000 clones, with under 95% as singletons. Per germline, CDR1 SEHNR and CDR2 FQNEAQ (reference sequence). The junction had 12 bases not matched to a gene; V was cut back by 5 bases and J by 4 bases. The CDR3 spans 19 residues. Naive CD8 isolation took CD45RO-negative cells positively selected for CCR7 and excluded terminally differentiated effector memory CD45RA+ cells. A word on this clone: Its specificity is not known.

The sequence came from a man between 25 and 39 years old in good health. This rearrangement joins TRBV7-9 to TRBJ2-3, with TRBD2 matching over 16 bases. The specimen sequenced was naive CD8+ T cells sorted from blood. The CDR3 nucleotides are TGTGCCAGCAGCATGGGACTAGCGGGAGGGCAAGGACCGGCAGATACGCAGTATTTT. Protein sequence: CASSMGLAGGQGPADTQYF.